The entry below describes one T cell receptor beta chain. In the original workflow: Estimation of nucleated cell counts relied on the amplification of reference gene primers. Data came from immunoSEQ multiplex PCR; TCRdb stores just in-frame clones and leaves some out. V and J calls and clone size are copied from that table; D and trimming were computed from the DNA. Among about 90,000 clones, 91% were seen once, and the ten largest hold less than 2.5%. These data come from a study of blood T cell repertoires in COVID-19. Overall study: Both acute and convalescent COVID-19 samples were obtained from the United States, Italy and Spain.

This CDR3 is built from 17 residues. The ends lost 7 bases at V and 0 bases at J; junction bases unmatched: 7. The germline V gene has CDR1 LNHDA and CDR2 SQIVND (reference sequence). The clonotype was recovered from a human donor with active COVID-19. The donor label of this sample is uncertain. The sample was peripheral blood. V is TRBV19 and J is TRBJ1-6; 9 bases fit TRBD1. In nucleotides, the CDR3 is TGTGCCAGTAAGGGACAGGGAACCCTCTCCTATAATTCACCCCTCCACTTT. Translating it yields CASKGQGTLSYNSPLHF.